The clone carrying this T cell receptor (beta chain) has a count of ten or more. Its antigen is not identified. In TCRdb, the 5' RACE reads were re-called with MiXCR into one record per CDR3 protein. The sample consists of approximately 9,500 distinct CDR3 sequences, under 8.5% of them appearing once. The data are from a study of spatial heterogeneity in lung cancer. Indicated time point: sample taken at primary tumor resection. General study results and limits: It was found that expanded intratumoral alpha and beta TCR counts tracked tumor mutation counts.

The specimen was lung tumor tissue, collected at surgery. The sequence derives from a male donor with early-stage non-small cell lung cancer.

CDR3 region: CASSGRGQGAEETQYF. The CDR3 nucleotides are TGCGCCAGCAGCGGGCGGGGACAGGGGGCTGAAGAGACCCAGTACTTC. This chain joins TRBV5-1 and TRBJ2-5; 12 bases map to TRBD1. CDR3 length: 16 residues. CDR1 SGHRS and CDR2 YFSETQ come from the germline V gene. Trimming at V came to 4 bases and at J to 3 bases, leaving 7 bases not matched to a gene.